Here is one TCR beta chain with its context. The antigen is undetermined. Naive CD8 cells comprised CD45RO-negative, CCR7-positively selected cells, excluding terminally differentiated effector memory CD45RA+ cells. Donors had no recently reported acute infections or vaccinations and were HIV-negative. This sample is part of a study of shared clonotypes between healthy human individuals. Findings of the study overall: Generation probability values for non-shared clonotypes were lower than those for clonotypes shared by all four donors.

This table comes from immunoSEQ multiplex PCR, and its TCRdb copy is limited to in-frame clones, with some not included. The sample lists millions of clones; about 95% were seen once. The sequence was collected from a man between 18 and 29 years old in good health. Sequenced material: naive CD8+ T cells sorted from blood.

The CDR3 DNA follows: TGTGCCAGCAGCCAAGGTCACAGTTTCGGCGAGCAGTACTTC. This translates into CASSQGHSFGEQYF. V and J are TRBV14 and TRBJ2-7; no definite D call. CDR3 length: 14 amino acids. The V gene's germline CDR1 is SGHDN and CDR2 FVKESK. Trimming removed 1 base at V and 6 bases at J, with 13 bases between. Variable domain in full (rest from reference TRBV14 and TRBJ2-7): EAGVTQFPSHSVIEKGQTVTLRCDPISGHDNLYWYRRVMGKEIKFLLHFVKESKQDESGMPNNRFLAERTGGTYSTLKVQPAELEDSGVYFCASSQGHSFGEQYFGPGTRLTVT.